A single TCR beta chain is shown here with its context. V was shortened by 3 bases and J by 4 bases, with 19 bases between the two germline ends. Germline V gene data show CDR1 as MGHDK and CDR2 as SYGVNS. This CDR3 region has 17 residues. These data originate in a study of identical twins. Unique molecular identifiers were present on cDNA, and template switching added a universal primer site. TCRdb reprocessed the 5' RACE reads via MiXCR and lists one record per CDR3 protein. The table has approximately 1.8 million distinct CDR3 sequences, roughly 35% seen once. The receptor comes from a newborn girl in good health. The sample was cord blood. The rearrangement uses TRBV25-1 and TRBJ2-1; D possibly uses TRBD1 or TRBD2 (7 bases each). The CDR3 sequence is CASSDKRGQSVYNEQFF. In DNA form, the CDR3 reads TGTGCCAGCAGTGATAAGCGGGGACAGTCCGTTTACAATGAGCAGTTCTTC. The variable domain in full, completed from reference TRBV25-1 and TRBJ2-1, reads EADIYQTPRYLVIGTGKKITLECSQTMGHDKMYWYQQDPGMELHLIHYSYGVNSTEKGDLSSESTVSRIRTEHFPLTLESARPSHTSQYLCASSDKRGQSVYNEQFFGPGTRLTVL.